This TCR beta chain comes out of a study of vaccination effects on CD4 cells after COVID-19. The table came from immunoSEQ multiplex PCR; TCRdb's copy has only in-frame clones and leaves some out. The sample lists 57,000 or so clones; 60% to 75% were seen once. Remarks on this clone: No antigen is known for it.

Within the ViraFEST assay, antigen-specific CD4+ T cells underwent expansion with viral peptide pools prior to sequencing. CD4+ T cells were isolated after less than 12 days of culture. It was two doses of either the BNT162b2 or mRNA-1273 vaccine that participants received. The source material was CD4+ T cells from PBMCs cultured with HCoV-229E spike peptides, sampled after COVID-19 vaccination. The receptor comes from a human donor who received a COVID-19 vaccine.

The CDR3 loop reads CASSTTGGEETQYF. CDR3 bases: TGTGCCAGCAGCACCACAGGGGGCGAAGAGACCCAGTACTTC. The J gene is TRBJ2-5, the V gene TRBV5-4; the match to TRBD1 covers 9 bases. Looked up from germline, CDR1 is SGHNT and CDR2 is YYREEE (reference sequence). V lost 4 bases, J lost 3 bases, and 4 bases stayed unmatched. CDR3 size: 14 residues.